This TCR beta chain stems from a study of T cells after yellow fever vaccination. Study information: Preparation used SMART-Seq v4 Ultra Low Input for the low-cell-number fractions. Study-level findings and limits: A weaker secondary response peaked on day 5, the primary on day 15. A minor fraction of clonotypes spanned both CD4 and CD8 compartments.

This CDR3 is 14 amino acids long. V was clipped by 1 base and J by 5 bases; unmatched bases: 4. Germline CDR1 reads SGHVS; CDR2 reads FNYEAQ. TCRdb used MiXCR to reprocess the 5' RACE reads, holding one entry per CDR3 protein. The sample consists of under 200,000 distinct CDR3 sequences, 11% of them appearing once. This clonotype has only a few counts. Its antigen is unidentified. This clonotype was obtained from a man between 18 and 29 years old who received the YFV17D yellow fever vaccine. The sample here was CD8+ T cells sorted from PBMCs, taken 15 days after the yellow fever booster vaccination. The chain carries TRBV7-6 and TRBJ2-5; 7 bases match TRBD2. CDR3 amino acids: CASSLEGGMETQYF. In DNA form, the CDR3 reads TGTGCCAGCAGCTTAGAGGGAGGGATGGAGACCCAGTACTTC.